This T cell receptor beta chain is drawn from a study of blood T cell repertoires in COVID-19. Study-level background: Samples came from the United States, Italy and Spain, spanning acute and convalescent COVID-19.

Trimming stripped 4 bases from V and 3 bases from J, with 26 bases between. The CDR3 is made up of 18 amino acids. Germline CDR1 reads SGHNT; CDR2 reads YYREEE (reference sequence). Profiling relied on immunoSEQ multiplex PCR, and the TCRdb table lists in-frame clones only, not all of them. The sample contains approximately 250,000 clones, roughly four fifths of which appear only once. A few counts support this clone. V is TRBV5-4 and J is TRBJ2-7; D might be TRBD1 (5 bases). The sequenced sample was peripheral blood. This sequence was found in a man aged 45-60 years with acute or convalescent COVID-19. The CDR3 DNA sequence: TGTGCCAGCAGCGTCGTTCGAGGTACAAAAAAGGGGTTCTACGAGCAGTACTTC. This sequence encodes CASSVVRGTKKGFYEQYF. The whole variable domain, filled in from reference TRBV5-4 and TRBJ2-7, reads ETGVTQSPTHLIKTRGQQVTLRCSSQSGHNTVSWYQQALGQGPQFIFQYYREEENGRGNFPPRFSGLQFPNYSSELNVNALELDDSALYLCASSVVRGTKKGFYEQYFGPGTRLTVT.